Listed below are T cell receptor beta chains from one sample, sequenced in a study of response to subunit inactivated influenza vaccine. TCRdb processed the RT-PCR reads anew with MiXCR; each CDR3 protein has one entry. The sample records hundreds of thousands of distinct CDR3 sequences, 10% to 15% being singletons. Sequencing used PBMCs from blood, obtained on the day of vaccination. The source of these receptors is a man aged 50 to 59 who received an inactivated influenza vaccine. Both conserved end residues are part of each CDR3. The order of the fields is clone size, D gene, V gene, J gene, CDR3 DNA, CDR3 protein. D genes are given only for firm matches. Rows may omit the clone size; those that give it use once, few, many or a size class.

clone size: .
D gene: .
V gene: TRBV6-2/TRBV6-3
J gene: TRBJ2-1
CDR3 DNA: TGTGCCAGCAGTTACTCTAGGTATGGCTACAATGAGCAGTTCTTC
CDR3 protein: CASSYSRYGYNEQFF

clone size: .
D gene: TRBD2
V gene: TRBV11-1
J gene: TRBJ2-3
CDR3 DNA: TGTGCCAGCAGCTTAGATACTAGCGGGAGTCTTAGCACAGATACGCAGTATTTT
CDR3 protein: CASSLDTSGSLSTDTQYF

clone size: few
D gene: TRBD2
V gene: TRBV7-2
J gene: TRBJ2-3
CDR3 DNA: TGTGCCAGCAGCGGACTAGCAGATACGCAGTATTTT
CDR3 protein: CASSGLADTQYF

clone size: few
D gene: .
V gene: TRBV28
J gene: TRBJ2-2
CDR3 DNA: TGTGCCAGCAGTTTTGCGGCGGGCACCGGGGAGCTGTTTTTT
CDR3 protein: CASSFAAGTGELFF

clone size: many
D gene: TRBD1
V gene: TRBV29-1
J gene: TRBJ1-1
CDR3 DNA: TGCAGCGTTGAACGGAGTCGGACAGGGCAGGGTTGGGCTTTCTTT
CDR3 protein: CSVERSRTGQGWAFF

clone size: many
D gene: .
V gene: TRBV12-3/TRBV12-4
J gene: TRBJ1-1
CDR3 DNA: TGTGCCAGCAGTTCCAGCCTGGCAACTGAAGCTTTCTTT
CDR3 protein: CASSSSLATEAFF

clone size: few
D gene: TRBD1
V gene: TRBV6-2/TRBV6-3
J gene: TRBJ1-5
CDR3 DNA: TGTGCCAGCCGCACAGGGGGCAATCAGCCCCAGCATTTT
CDR3 protein: CASRTGGNQPQHF

clone size: .
D gene: .
V gene: TRBV20-1
J gene: TRBJ2-7
CDR3 DNA: TGCAGTGCTAGAGAGATCTCCGGACACGGGCACGAGCAGTACTTC
CDR3 protein: CSAREISGHGHEQYF

clone size: .
D gene: .
V gene: TRBV6-2/TRBV6-3
J gene: TRBJ1-6
CDR3 DNA: TGTGCCAGCAAGCTCGGACCCAATTCACCCCTCCACTTT
CDR3 protein: CASKLGPNSPLHF

clone size: .
D gene: .
V gene: TRBV11-2
J gene: TRBJ2-1
CDR3 DNA: TGTGCCAGCAGCTTAGATCGGGGGATCAGCTCCTACAATGAGCAGTTCTTC
CDR3 protein: CASSLDRGISSYNEQFF

clone size: .
D gene: TRBD1
V gene: TRBV20-1
J gene: TRBJ1-1
CDR3 DNA: TGCAGTGCGCCGGGACAGGGGGGGACTGAAGCTTTCTTT
CDR3 protein: CSAPGQGGTEAFF

clone size: few
D gene: TRBD2
V gene: TRBV11-2
J gene: TRBJ2-3
CDR3 DNA: TGTGCCAGCAGCTTAGACGCCCTAGCGGGACTCTCAGATACGCAGTATTTT
CDR3 protein: CASSLDALAGLSDTQYF

clone size: few
D gene: .
V gene: TRBV5-6
J gene: TRBJ2-3
CDR3 DNA: TGTGCCAGCAGCTTATTGGGTCGGGCTAGCGGCACAGATACGCAGTATTTT
CDR3 protein: CASSLLGRASGTDTQYF

clone size: few
D gene: .
V gene: TRBV12-3/TRBV12-4
J gene: TRBJ2-1
CDR3 DNA: TGTGCCAGCAGTTTATGGGTTGCCAATGAGCAGTTCTTC
CDR3 protein: CASSLWVANEQFF

clone size: .
D gene: .
V gene: TRBV15
J gene: TRBJ2-6
CDR3 DNA: TGTGCCACCAGCAGAGATTTGTCGCCAGCTGGGGCCAACGTCCTGACTTTC
CDR3 protein: CATSRDLSPAGANVLTF

clone size: .
D gene: .
V gene: TRBV7-2
J gene: TRBJ1-5
CDR3 DNA: TGTGCCAGCAGCCAGACACATAGCAATCAGCCCCAGCATTTT
CDR3 protein: CASSQTHSNQPQHF

clone size: .
D gene: TRBD2
V gene: TRBV12-3/TRBV12-4
J gene: TRBJ2-7
CDR3 DNA: TGTGCCAGCAGCACCGGGAGGTCCCTAGGGCAGTACTTC
CDR3 protein: CASSTGRSLGQYF

clone size: .
D gene: .
V gene: TRBV10-3
J gene: TRBJ2-1
CDR3 DNA: TGTGCCATCGGGCGGGAAGTTTACAATGAGCAGTTCTTC
CDR3 protein: CAIGREVYNEQFF

clone size: few
D gene: .
V gene: TRBV20-1
J gene: TRBJ2-4
CDR3 DNA: TGCAGTGCTGGAGACACAGGTTTAGCCAAAAACATTCAGTACTTC
CDR3 protein: CSAGDTGLAKNIQYF

clone size: few
D gene: TRBD2
V gene: TRBV30
J gene: TRBJ2-1
CDR3 DNA: TGTGCCTACCGTTTGGGGGGGTCATACAATGAGCAGTTCTTC
CDR3 protein: CAYRLGGSYNEQFF

clone size: many
D gene: .
V gene: TRBV27
J gene: TRBJ2-7
CDR3 DNA: TGCGCCAGCAGCTTGACAGATACCTACGAGCAGTACTTC
CDR3 protein: CASSLTDTYEQYF

clone size: .
D gene: TRBD1
V gene: TRBV29-1
J gene: TRBJ2-5
CDR3 DNA: TGCAGCGTTAGGACAGGGGGGACCCAGTACTTC
CDR3 protein: CSVRTGGTQYF

clone size: few
D gene: .
V gene: TRBV6-5
J gene: TRBJ1-2
CDR3 DNA: TGTGCCAGCAGTTCGACGGGATTACGGTATGGCTACACCTTC
CDR3 protein: CASSSTGLRYGYTF

clone size: .
D gene: TRBD1
V gene: TRBV15
J gene: TRBJ2-3
CDR3 DNA: TGTGCCACCACTGGACAGGCCAGTTCCACAGATACGCAGTATTTT
CDR3 protein: CATTGQASSTDTQYF

clone size: many
D gene: .
V gene: TRBV6-5
J gene: TRBJ2-1
CDR3 DNA: TGTGCCAGCACCCCGGACCACTACAGGCAGTTCTTC
CDR3 protein: CASTPDHYRQFF

clone size: .
D gene: TRBD1
V gene: TRBV5-1
J gene: TRBJ2-7
CDR3 DNA: TGCGCCAGCAGCGCGACAGGGTCGTCGTACGAGCAGTACTTC
CDR3 protein: CASSATGSSYEQYF

clone size: .
D gene: TRBD2
V gene: TRBV20-1
J gene: TRBJ2-3
CDR3 DNA: TGCAGTGCATTTCCCCTAGCGGAAACAGATACGCAGTATTTT
CDR3 protein: CSAFPLAETDTQYF

clone size: few
D gene: .
V gene: TRBV20-1
J gene: TRBJ2-7
CDR3 DNA: TGCAGTGCTAAGAGTCACCAGCTATACGAGCAGTACTTC
CDR3 protein: CSAKSHQLYEQYF

clone size: few
D gene: TRBD1
V gene: TRBV6-5
J gene: TRBJ1-1
CDR3 DNA: TGTGCCAGCAGTTACCGGGACAGGGGGTTGACTGAAGCTTTCTTT
CDR3 protein: CASSYRDRGLTEAFF

clone size: .
D gene: TRBD1
V gene: TRBV7-9
J gene: TRBJ2-1
CDR3 DNA: TGTGCCAGCAGCTTAGCGATGGACAGGGGTTTCCATGAGCAGTTCTTC
CDR3 protein: CASSLAMDRGFHEQFF

clone size: few
D gene: .
V gene: TRBV7-2
J gene: TRBJ2-5
CDR3 DNA: TGTGCCAGCAGCTTTACCCGTCAAGAGACCCAGTACTTC
CDR3 protein: CASSFTRQETQYF

clone size: few
D gene: TRBD2
V gene: TRBV5-5
J gene: TRBJ2-1
CDR3 DNA: TGTGCCAGCAGCTTACGGGAGGCCTCCTACAATGAGCAGTTCTTC
CDR3 protein: CASSLREASYNEQFF

clone size: few
D gene: TRBD2
V gene: TRBV4-2
J gene: TRBJ2-5
CDR3 DNA: TGTGCCAGCAGCCAAGCGGGGGGGGCTAAGACCCAGTACTTC
CDR3 protein: CASSQAGGAKTQYF

clone size: .
D gene: TRBD1
V gene: TRBV5-5
J gene: TRBJ2-3
CDR3 DNA: TGTGCCAGCAGCTTGGGGGGGACAGGACACACAGATACGCAGTATTTT
CDR3 protein: CASSLGGTGHTDTQYF

clone size: .
D gene: TRBD2
V gene: TRBV11-3
J gene: TRBJ2-1
CDR3 DNA: TGTGCCAGCAGCCACATGGCGGGGGGCTACAATGAGCAGTTCTTC
CDR3 protein: CASSHMAGGYNEQFF

clone size: .
D gene: TRBD1
V gene: TRBV7-9
J gene: TRBJ2-7
CDR3 DNA: TGTGCCAGCAGCTTACAGGGGGTCGAGCAGTACTTC
CDR3 protein: CASSLQGVEQYF

clone size: few
D gene: .
V gene: TRBV12-5
J gene: TRBJ2-2
CDR3 DNA: TGTGCTAGTGGTTTGGATAACACCGGGGAGCTGTTTTTT
CDR3 protein: CASGLDNTGELFF

clone size: .
D gene: TRBD2
V gene: TRBV29-1
J gene: TRBJ2-3
CDR3 DNA: TGCAGCGTTGAAGGGACTAGCTCCCCAAATACGCAGTATTTT
CDR3 protein: CSVEGTSSPNTQYF

clone size: .
D gene: .
V gene: TRBV29-1
J gene: TRBJ2-1
CDR3 DNA: TGCAGCGTTGGGGCAGGGGACAATGAGCAGTTCTTC
CDR3 protein: CSVGAGDNEQFF

clone size: .
D gene: TRBD2
V gene: TRBV12-3/TRBV12-4
J gene: TRBJ2-1
CDR3 DNA: TGTGCCAGCAGTTTTGGCGGGAGGGCCTCCTACAATGAGCAGTTCTTC
CDR3 protein: CASSFGGRASYNEQFF

clone size: .
D gene: TRBD2
V gene: TRBV18
J gene: TRBJ2-1
CDR3 DNA: TGTGCCAGCTCATCGACTAGCGGGAGGCCTTACAATGAGCAGTTCTTC
CDR3 protein: CASSSTSGRPYNEQFF

clone size: .
D gene: .
V gene: TRBV6-2/TRBV6-3
J gene: TRBJ2-1
CDR3 DNA: TGTGCCAGCAGTTACTGGGGCGGGTCCTACAATGAGCAGTTCTTC
CDR3 protein: CASSYWGGSYNEQFF

clone size: .
D gene: .
V gene: TRBV10-2
J gene: TRBJ2-3
CDR3 DNA: TGCGCCAGCAGAGAACAGGGGGGGCATACGCAGTATTTT
CDR3 protein: CASREQGGHTQYF

clone size: many
D gene: .
V gene: TRBV5-1
J gene: TRBJ2-1
CDR3 DNA: TGCGCCAGCAGCTTGGTTCGGAATGAGCAGTTCTTC
CDR3 protein: CASSLVRNEQFF

clone size: few
D gene: TRBD1
V gene: TRBV9
J gene: TRBJ1-4
CDR3 DNA: TGTGCCAGCAGCGCCGGGGCCAGGGGGCGGAATGAAAAACTGTTTTTT
CDR3 protein: CASSAGARGRNEKLFF

clone size: .
D gene: TRBD1
V gene: TRBV29-1
J gene: TRBJ2-1
CDR3 DNA: TGCAGCGTTGAGTTACGGAACAGGGGAGAATTTGAGCAGTTCTTC
CDR3 protein: CSVELRNRGEFEQFF

clone size: few
D gene: TRBD2
V gene: TRBV20-1
J gene: TRBJ2-4
CDR3 DNA: TGCAGTGCTAGCCTGCTAGCGGGGCTTCTAGCCAAAAACATTCAGTACTTC
CDR3 protein: CSASLLAGLLAKNIQYF

clone size: few
D gene: TRBD2
V gene: TRBV20-1
J gene: TRBJ2-1
CDR3 DNA: TGCAGTGCCAAGCGGACTAGCGGCTACAATGAGCAGTTCTTC
CDR3 protein: CSAKRTSGYNEQFF

clone size: .
D gene: .
V gene: TRBV20-1
J gene: TRBJ2-3
CDR3 DNA: TGCAGTGCTAGTTATCCGGTCGGTCCGACAGATACGCAGTATTTT
CDR3 protein: CSASYPVGPTDTQYF

clone size: many
D gene: TRBD2
V gene: TRBV28
J gene: TRBJ2-3
CDR3 DNA: TGTGCCAGCAGCCCTTCTTTGCGGGGGGCCACAGATACGCAGTATTTT
CDR3 protein: CASSPSLRGATDTQYF